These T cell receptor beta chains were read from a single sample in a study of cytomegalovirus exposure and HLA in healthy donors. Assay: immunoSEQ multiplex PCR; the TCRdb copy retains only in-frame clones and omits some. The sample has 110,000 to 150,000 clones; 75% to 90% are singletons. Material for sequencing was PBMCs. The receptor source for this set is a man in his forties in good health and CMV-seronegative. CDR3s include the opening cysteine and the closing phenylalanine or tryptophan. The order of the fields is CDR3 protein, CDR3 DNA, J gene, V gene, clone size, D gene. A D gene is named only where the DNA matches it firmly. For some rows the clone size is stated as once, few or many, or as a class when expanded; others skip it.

CDR3aa: CASSNRGHNTEAFF; CDR3nt: TGCGCCAGCAGCAACAGGGGACATAACACTGAAGCTTTCTTT; j_gene: TRBJ1-1; v_gene: TRBV10-1; abundance: .; d_gene: TRBD1
CDR3aa: CASSLQRGTGNEQFF; CDR3nt: TGTGCCAGCAGCCTCCAGCGGGGGACCGGGAATGAGCAGTTCTTC; j_gene: TRBJ2-1; v_gene: TRBV7-8; abundance: .; d_gene: TRBD2
CDR3aa: CAWSSPRLAGGYNTDTQYF; CDR3nt: TGTGCCTGGAGTTCCCCTCGACTAGCGGGGGGTTATAACACAGATACGCAGTATTTT; j_gene: TRBJ2-3; v_gene: TRBV30; abundance: .; d_gene: TRBD2
CDR3aa: CASSQAPGARTEAFF; CDR3nt: TGTGCCAGCAGCCAAGCCCCAGGGGCGCGGACTGAAGCTTTCTTT; j_gene: TRBJ1-1; v_gene: TRBV14; abundance: .; d_gene: .
CDR3aa: CASSIAVQAGNLNQPQHF; CDR3nt: TGTGCCAGTAGTATAGCCGTGCAGGCAGGGAATCTCAATCAGCCCCAGCATTTT; j_gene: TRBJ1-5; v_gene: TRBV19; abundance: .; d_gene: .
CDR3aa: CASSTNRVGYTF; CDR3nt: TGTGCCAGTAGTACCAACAGGGTAGGCTACACCTTC; j_gene: TRBJ1-2; v_gene: TRBV19; abundance: .; d_gene: .
CDR3aa: CASSLAGQGGGYTF; CDR3nt: TGTGCCAGCAGCTTGGCGGGACAGGGAGGTGGCTACACCTTC; j_gene: TRBJ1-2; v_gene: TRBV5-4; abundance: .; d_gene: TRBD1
CDR3aa: CASSPETRGRYEQYF; CDR3nt: TGTGCCAGCAGCCCCGAGACTAGAGGGCGTTACGAGCAGTACTTC; j_gene: TRBJ2-7; v_gene: TRBV9; abundance: .; d_gene: .
CDR3aa: CASSKTGGINEKLFF; CDR3nt: TGTGCCAGCAGCAAGACAGGGGGAATTAATGAAAAACTGTTTTTT; j_gene: TRBJ1-4; v_gene: TRBV27; abundance: .; d_gene: TRBD1
CDR3aa: CASSVGGMNTGELFF; CDR3nt: TGTGCCAGCAGCGTAGGAGGTATGAACACCGGGGAGCTGTTTTTT; j_gene: TRBJ2-2; v_gene: TRBV9; abundance: .; d_gene: .
CDR3aa: CASSFGGEADTQYF; CDR3nt: TGTGCCAGCAGCTTCGGGGGGGAGGCAGATACGCAGTATTTT; j_gene: TRBJ2-3; v_gene: TRBV7-9; abundance: .; d_gene: TRBD2
CDR3aa: CASSLTYRDQETQYF; CDR3nt: TGTGCCAGCAGTCTCACCTACAGGGATCAAGAGACCCAGTACTTC; j_gene: TRBJ2-5; v_gene: TRBV6-5; abundance: .; d_gene: .
CDR3aa: CASTLGDSGNTIYF; CDR3nt: TGTGCCAGCACCCTTGGGGACAGTGGAAACACCATATATTTT; j_gene: TRBJ1-3; v_gene: TRBV28; abundance: .; d_gene: TRBD1
CDR3aa: CASSSGLASDTQYF; CDR3nt: TGTGCCAGCAGCTCCGGACTAGCTTCAGATACGCAGTATTTT; j_gene: TRBJ2-3; v_gene: TRBV7-2; abundance: .; d_gene: TRBD2
CDR3aa: CSADRGYEQYF; CDR3nt: TGCAGTGCGGACAGGGGCTACGAGCAGTACTTC; j_gene: TRBJ2-7; v_gene: TRBV20-1; abundance: .; d_gene: TRBD1
CDR3aa: CASSLAPLREGSYGYTF; CDR3nt: TGCGCCAGCAGCTTGGCTCCCCTCCGAGAGGGTAGCTATGGCTACACCTTC; j_gene: TRBJ1-2; v_gene: TRBV5-1; abundance: .; d_gene: .
CDR3aa: CASRGTRGSNQPQHF; CDR3nt: TGTGCCAGCAGGGGGACAAGAGGAAGCAATCAGCCCCAGCATTTT; j_gene: TRBJ1-5; v_gene: TRBV2; abundance: .; d_gene: .
CDR3aa: CASSKGVNTGELFF; CDR3nt: TGCGCCAGCAGTAAAGGGGTGAACACCGGGGAGCTGTTTTTT; j_gene: TRBJ2-2; v_gene: TRBV10-1; abundance: .; d_gene: .
CDR3aa: CASSVGLGQGYGYTF; CDR3nt: TGTGCCAGCAGCGTAGGTCTGGGACAGGGATATGGCTACACCTTC; j_gene: TRBJ1-2; v_gene: TRBV9; abundance: .; d_gene: TRBD1
CDR3aa: CASSVVGSRTGGGNEQFF; CDR3nt: TGTGCCAGCAGCGTAGTAGGATCCAGGACAGGGGGGGGCAATGAGCAGTTCTTC; j_gene: TRBJ2-1; v_gene: TRBV9; abundance: .; d_gene: TRBD1
CDR3aa: CASGSSTDTQYF; CDR3nt: TGCGCCAGCGGCTCGAGCACAGATACGCAGTATTTT; j_gene: TRBJ2-3; v_gene: TRBV5-1; abundance: .; d_gene: .
CDR3aa: CASSVVSGGLNEQFF; CDR3nt: TGTGCCAGCAGCGTAGTATCAGGGGGCTTGAATGAGCAGTTCTTC; j_gene: TRBJ2-1; v_gene: TRBV9; abundance: .; d_gene: TRBD1
CDR3aa: CASSDGGPVGYTQYF; CDR3nt: TGCGCCAGCAGTGACGGGGGGCCTGTGGGGTATACGCAGTATTTT; j_gene: TRBJ2-3; v_gene: TRBV10-1; abundance: .; d_gene: .
CDR3aa: CASSLMDSSGNTIYF; CDR3nt: TGTGCCAGCAGCTTAATGGACAGCTCTGGAAACACCATATATTTT; j_gene: TRBJ1-3; v_gene: TRBV7-2; abundance: once; d_gene: .
CDR3aa: CASSLADRNYEQYF; CDR3nt: TGCGCCAGCAGCTTGGCGGACAGGAACTACGAGCAGTACTTC; j_gene: TRBJ2-7; v_gene: TRBV5-1; abundance: .; d_gene: TRBD1
CDR3aa: CASSDRTGTVNEQYF; CDR3nt: TGTGCCAGCAGTGATCGGACAGGCACGGTAAACGAGCAGTACTTC; j_gene: TRBJ2-7; v_gene: TRBV27; abundance: once; d_gene: TRBD1
CDR3aa: CASSTRLLTVNEKLFF; CDR3nt: TGTGCCAGCAGCACACGCCTTTTGACAGTTAATGAAAAACTGTTTTTT; j_gene: TRBJ1-4; v_gene: TRBV9; abundance: .; d_gene: .
CDR3aa: CSLTNTGGDTEAFF; CDR3nt: TGCAGCCTTACGAATACTGGGGGGGATACTGAAGCTTTCTTT; j_gene: TRBJ1-1; v_gene: TRBV29-1; abundance: .; d_gene: .
CDR3aa: CASIGLQGAYQPQHF; CDR3nt: TGTGCCAGCATTGGGCTACAGGGGGCTTATCAGCCCCAGCATTTT; j_gene: TRBJ1-5; v_gene: TRBV6-1; abundance: .; d_gene: TRBD1
CDR3aa: CASSRLGEGSNEKLFF; CDR3nt: TGCGCCAGCAGTCGTCTGGGGGAGGGATCTAATGAAAAACTGTTTTTT; j_gene: TRBJ1-4; v_gene: TRBV10-2; abundance: .; d_gene: .
CDR3aa: CASSLVDRGNTEAFF; CDR3nt: TGTGCCAGCAGCTTAGTTGACAGGGGCAACACTGAAGCTTTCTTT; j_gene: TRBJ1-1; v_gene: TRBV7-9; abundance: .; d_gene: TRBD1
CDR3aa: CASRKRGQRYGYTF; CDR3nt: TGTGCCAGCAGAAAACGGGGACAGAGATATGGCTACACCTTC; j_gene: TRBJ1-2; v_gene: TRBV6-4; abundance: .; d_gene: TRBD1
CDR3aa: CASKGAYYGYTF; CDR3nt: TGTGCCAGTAAGGGAGCCTATTATGGCTACACCTTC; j_gene: TRBJ1-2; v_gene: TRBV19; abundance: .; d_gene: .
CDR3aa: CASSLVNAGGVGEQFF; CDR3nt: TGTGCCAGCAGCTTGGTAAACGCCGGGGGGGTAGGAGAGCAGTTCTTC; j_gene: TRBJ2-1; v_gene: TRBV5-4; abundance: few; d_gene: TRBD2
CDR3aa: CASIRQGRDTEAFF; CDR3nt: TGTGCCAGTATCAGACAGGGGCGGGACACTGAAGCTTTCTTT; j_gene: TRBJ1-1; v_gene: TRBV19; abundance: .; d_gene: TRBD1
CDR3aa: CASSERGGPETQYF; CDR3nt: TGTGCCAGCAGTGAACGGGGGGGTCCAGAGACCCAGTACTTC; j_gene: TRBJ2-5; v_gene: TRBV2; abundance: .; d_gene: TRBD2
CDR3aa: CASSATSGASYEQYF; CDR3nt: TGTGCCAGCAGTGCGACTAGCGGGGCCTCCTACGAGCAGTACTTC; j_gene: TRBJ2-7; v_gene: TRBV6-1; abundance: .; d_gene: TRBD2
CDR3aa: CASSYDRATNEKLFF; CDR3nt: TGTGCCAGCAGTTACGACCGGGCAACTAATGAAAAACTGTTTTTT; j_gene: TRBJ1-4; v_gene: TRBV6-6; abundance: .; d_gene: .
CDR3aa: CASSLESRSTDTQYF; CDR3nt: TGCGCCAGCAGCTTGGAAAGCAGGAGCACAGATACGCAGTATTTT; j_gene: TRBJ2-3; v_gene: TRBV5-1; abundance: .; d_gene: .
CDR3aa: CASSDLSLGQTKQETQYF; CDR3nt: TGCGCCAGCAGTGATTTGTCTTTGGGGCAGACCAAGCAAGAGACCCAGTACTTC; j_gene: TRBJ2-5; v_gene: TRBV10-1; abundance: .; d_gene: .
CDR3aa: CASSSRPSYHTGELFF; CDR3nt: TGTGCCAGCAGCTCAAGGCCTAGCTATCACACCGGGGAGCTGTTTTTT; j_gene: TRBJ2-2; v_gene: TRBV5-4; abundance: few; d_gene: .
CDR3aa: CASSKDFPTDTQYF; CDR3nt: TGTGCCAGTAGTAAGGACTTCCCCACAGATACGCAGTATTTT; j_gene: TRBJ2-3; v_gene: TRBV19; abundance: .; d_gene: .
CDR3aa: CASSAYHAGGEGVQETQYF; CDR3nt: TGCGCCAGCAGCGCCTACCATGCGGGGGGAGAGGGAGTCCAAGAGACCCAGTACTTC; j_gene: TRBJ2-5; v_gene: TRBV5-1; abundance: .; d_gene: TRBD2
CDR3aa: CSVEVLTGGYYNEQFF; CDR3nt: TGCAGCGTTGAAGTACTGACAGGGGGCTACTACAATGAGCAGTTCTTC; j_gene: TRBJ2-1; v_gene: TRBV29-1; abundance: .; d_gene: TRBD1
CDR3aa: CASSLGQAIVRSGYTF; CDR3nt: TGCGCCAGCAGCTTGGGGCAGGCGATTGTACGAAGCGGCTACACCTTC; j_gene: TRBJ1-2; v_gene: TRBV5-1; abundance: .; d_gene: .
CDR3aa: CASSRDRGLSYEQYF; CDR3nt: TGTGCCAGCAGCCGAGACAGGGGTCTCTCCTACGAGCAGTACTTC; j_gene: TRBJ2-7; v_gene: TRBV14; abundance: once; d_gene: TRBD1
CDR3aa: CASSFRHMNTEAFF; CDR3nt: TGTGCCAGCAGCTTTCGACACATGAACACTGAAGCTTTCTTT; j_gene: TRBJ1-1; v_gene: TRBV5-4; abundance: .; d_gene: .
CDR3aa: CASGLVRGYTSPLHF; CDR3nt: TGTGCTAGTGGTTTGGTCCGAGGTTATACTTCACCCCTCCACTTT; j_gene: TRBJ1-6; v_gene: TRBV12-5; abundance: .; d_gene: .
CDR3aa: CASRGQGRNYGYTF; CDR3nt: TGTGCCAGCAGGGGACAGGGAAGAAACTATGGCTACACCTTC; j_gene: TRBJ1-2; v_gene: TRBV6-6; abundance: .; d_gene: TRBD1
CDR3aa: CATQSNTYEQYF; CDR3nt: TGTGCCACGCAAAGCAATACCTACGAGCAGTACTTC; j_gene: TRBJ2-7; v_gene: TRBV19; abundance: once; d_gene: .
CDR3aa: CASSRQGAGGTEAFF; CDR3nt: TGTGCCAGCAGCCGACAGGGGGCGGGGGGCACTGAAGCTTTCTTT; j_gene: TRBJ1-1; v_gene: TRBV6-6; abundance: .; d_gene: TRBD1
CDR3aa: CASSTGLAGDAGEQYF; CDR3nt: TGCGCCAGCAGCACAGGACTAGCGGGGGATGCAGGGGAGCAGTACTTC; j_gene: TRBJ2-7; v_gene: TRBV5-1; abundance: .; d_gene: TRBD2
CDR3aa: CAWSLTGVANYGYTF; CDR3nt: TGTGCCTGGAGTTTGACGGGGGTTGCTAACTATGGCTACACCTTC; j_gene: TRBJ1-2; v_gene: TRBV30; abundance: .; d_gene: .
CDR3aa: CSVGLAGAARINEQFF; CDR3nt: TGCAGCGTTGGGCTAGCGGGGGCAGCACGGATAAATGAGCAGTTCTTC; j_gene: TRBJ2-1; v_gene: TRBV29-1; abundance: .; d_gene: TRBD2
CDR3aa: CASRRQGQTYGYTF; CDR3nt: TGTGCCAGCAGGAGACAGGGACAAACATATGGCTACACCTTC; j_gene: TRBJ1-2; v_gene: TRBV27; abundance: .; d_gene: TRBD1
CDR3aa: CASSLNGLAGDGYF; CDR3nt: TGTGCCAGCAGCTTAAACGGTCTAGCGGGGGATGGCTATTTT; j_gene: TRBJ2-3; v_gene: TRBV11-2; abundance: once; d_gene: TRBD2
CDR3aa: CASSVGRRQGSGYTF; CDR3nt: TGTGCCAGCAGCGTAGGACGCAGACAGGGGTCTGGCTACACCTTC; j_gene: TRBJ1-2; v_gene: TRBV9; abundance: .; d_gene: TRBD1
CDR3aa: CASLDGANEKLFF; CDR3nt: TGTGCCAGCCTAGACGGCGCTAATGAAAAACTGTTTTTT; j_gene: TRBJ1-4; v_gene: TRBV28; abundance: .; d_gene: .
CDR3aa: CASSQDTFYEQYF; CDR3nt: TGCGCCAGCAGCCAAGACACTTTCTACGAGCAGTACTTC; j_gene: TRBJ2-7; v_gene: TRBV4-3; abundance: .; d_gene: .
CDR3aa: CASSPGGNEKLFF; CDR3nt: TGTGCCAGCAGCCCCGGGGGTAATGAAAAACTGTTTTTT; j_gene: TRBJ1-4; v_gene: TRBV7-2; abundance: .; d_gene: .